This T cell receptor (beta chain) was observed in a study of shared clonotypes between healthy human individuals. In the original workflow: There were no quality scores in the junction-only immunoSEQ sequences, so filtering differed. Data came from immunoSEQ multiplex PCR; TCRdb stores just in-frame clones and leaves some out. The V and J calls and clone size come from that table; D and trimming were worked out from the DNA. The repertoire has about 2 million clones, approximately 94% of them found once; the top ten carry roughly 1%. Turning to this clone: Its target is not known.

The study, taken as a whole, reports: A handful of donors showed sharing of approximately 5% of naive CD4 clonotypes. Researchers sampled blood only, noting tissue repertoires likely differ. The represented genetic and exposure-history diversity was limited by the small number of donors.

Naive CD8 isolation took CD45RO-negative cells positively selected for CCR7 and excluded terminally differentiated effector memory CD45RA+ cells. This CDR3 spans 19 amino acids. Germline-derived CDR1 and CDR2 are SNHLY and FYNNEI. V lost 4 bases and J lost 3, with 28 bases in between. The genes are TRBV2 and TRBJ2-7; possibly TRBD1 for D (5 bases). Sequencing was performed on naive CD8+ T cells sorted from blood. This TCR came from a man between 18 and 29 years old in good health. CDR3 DNA sequence: TGTGCCAGCAGTGGATATGGTCCCCCGGCAGGGCCAGGAGACTACGAGCAGTACTTC. Amino acid sequence: CASSGYGPPAGPGDYEQYF. The full variable domain, rest sourced from reference TRBV2 and TRBJ2-7, is EPEVTQTPSHQVTQMGQEVILRCVPISNHLYFYWYRQILGQKVEFLVSFYNNEISEKSEIFDDQFSVERPDGSNFTLKIRSTKLEDSAMYFCASSGYGPPAGPGDYEQYFGPGTRLTVT.